The 23 T cell receptor beta chains below all came from one sample that was sequenced in a study of shared clonotypes between healthy human individuals. Naive CD8 cells were CD45RO-negative, positively selected for CCR7, excluding terminally differentiated effector memory CD45RA+ cells. Data came from immunoSEQ multiplex PCR; TCRdb stores just in-frame clones and leaves some out. The profile shows around 2.1 million clones, more than 85% of them singletons. What was sequenced was naive CD8+ T cells from PBMCs. Receptors were obtained from a young man in good health. Some clones in this sample may be carry-over from other donors' samples.

This chain uses TRBV6-1 with TRBJ1-5; D not resolved. V dropped 5 bases and J dropped 5 bases, with 10 bases sitting between them. Germline-derived CDR1 and CDR2 are MNHNS and SASEGT. This CDR3 region has 13 residues. The CDR3 region is CASSLGPYQPQHF. The CDR3, as DNA: TGTGCCAGCAGTTTAGGGCCGTATCAGCCCCAGCATTTT.

This rearrangement joins TRBV25-1 to TRBJ2-1; TRBD1 might be the D (6 bases). In germline, CDR1 is MGHDK, CDR2 SYGVNS. The CDR3 loop spans 15 amino acids. The V gene lost 2 bases and the J gene lost 15 bases, with 23 bases spanning the gap. CDR3 amino acids: CASSELQGHGPTPFF. The DNA for the CDR3 is TGTGCCAGCAGTGAACTCCAGGGACATGGGCCCACGCCGTTCTTC.

The chain has TRBV28 and TRBJ1-6, with D unresolved. The V end lost 2 bases, the J end lost 6 bases, and 8 bases lay between the germline ends. The V gene's germline CDR1 is MDHEN and CDR2 SYDVKM. This CDR3 comprises 14 residues. DNA of the CDR3: TGTGCCAGCAGTTTAGGACTTTTTAATTCACCCCTCCACTTT. Protein sequence: CASSLGLFNSPLHF.

The sample holds one count of this clone. This rearrangement joins TRBV27 to TRBJ2-7, with D maybe TRBD2 (5 bases). Deletions cut 3 bases from V and 5 bases from J, with 11 bases between. CDR3 length: 13 amino acids. Germline V lookup: CDR1 MNHEY, CDR2 SMNVEV (reference sequence). The CDR3 reads CASSFTEADEQYF. The CDR3 DNA sequence: TGTGCCAGCAGTTTCACGGAGGCCGACGAGCAGTACTTC.

Worth noting for this clone: The junction does not match germline at one end; this may be a read error. This rearrangement joins TRBV10-2 to TRBJ2-2; D may be TRBD2 (5 bases). The CDR3 totals 14 residues. Germline values: CDR1 WSHSY, CDR2 SAAADI. The DNA for the CDR3 is TGCGCCAGCAATGAGCGGAGGAACACCGGGGAGCTGTTTTTT. Its protein product is CASNERRNTGELFF.

The V and J genes are TRBV28 and TRBJ2-3; the match to TRBD1 covers 9 bases. J gave up 6 bases and V 6 bases, and 13 bases lay outside the gene matches. Germline V CDR1 and CDR2: MDHEN, SYDVKM. This CDR3 comprises 16 residues. The CDR3 here is CASSSTNRGLQDTQYF. The CDR3 DNA reads TGTGCCAGCAGCTCGACCAACAGGGGGCTTCAGGATACGCAGTATTTT.

Remarks on this clone: Other DNA sequences within the sample encode an identical CDR3. The V gene is TRBV6-5, the J gene TRBJ1-2; possible D gene TRBD1, 6 bases. This CDR3 has 12 residues. Deletions cut 6 bases from V and 4 bases from J, with 9 bases between. Per germline, CDR1 MNHEY and CDR2 SVGAGI. The CDR3 bases are TGTGCCAGCAGCCCGACAGGCTATGGCTACACCTTC. It specifies CASSPTGYGYTF.

This chain connects TRBV10-1 to TRBJ2-7; D gene uncertain. Per the germline V gene, CDR1 is WNHNN and CDR2 is SYGVQD (reference sequence). The CDR3 spans 13 residues. V lost 3 bases to trimming and J lost 1 base, with 7 bases between them. CDR3 amino acids: CASSDGRSYEQYF. Written as DNA, the CDR3 is TGCGCCAGCAGTGATGGGCGTTCCTACGAGCAGTACTTC.

This chain uses TRBV14 with TRBJ2-3, with D hard to call. This CDR3 has 13 amino acids. The V end was cut by 5 bases, the J end by 6 bases, with 12 bases between. Germline V CDR1 and CDR2: SGHDN, FVKESK. DNA of the CDR3: TGTGCCAGCAGCACCTTGTCCCGGGATACGCAGTATTTT. Translated: CASSTLSRDTQYF.

The CDR3 coding sequence is TGTGCCAGCAGTTTACTACCCCCATTGGACCCAAATCGAGATACGCAGTATTTT. This gives the protein CASSLLPPLDPNRDTQYF. The chain couples TRBV27 to TRBJ2-3; D ambiguous. The CDR3 loop spans 18 amino acids. Per the germline V gene, CDR1 is MNHEY and CDR2 is SMNVEV (reference sequence). V was trimmed by 2 bases and J by 5 bases, leaving 23 bases between them.

This clone was observed once. The genes are TRBV6-5 and TRBJ2-7; 7 bases are shared with TRBD1. The CDR3 length is 14 residues. V lost 2 bases to trimming and J lost 3 bases; unmatched junction nucleotides: 4. CDR1 and CDR2 (germline): MNHEY, SVGAGI. The CDR3 reads CASSYGGQLYEQYF. The CDR3 DNA sequence: TGTGCCAGCAGTTACGGGGGACAGCTCTACGAGCAGTACTTC.

This clone was observed a few times. This chain joins TRBV19 and TRBJ1-5; no firm D call. Per the germline V gene, CDR1 is LNHDA and CDR2 is SQIVND (reference sequence). V was cut by 5 bases and J by 2 bases, with 10 bases left in between. The CDR3 consists of 14 residues. CDR3 bases: TGTGCCAGTAGTTTCTCAGGAGGCAATCAGCCCCAGCATTTT. As protein: CASSFSGGNQPQHF.

V and J are TRBV28 and TRBJ2-5; 7 bases line up with TRBD1. Losses at the gene ends were 7 bases for V and 2 bases for J; bases not matched to a gene: 13. The CDR3 is 16 residues long. The germline V gene encodes CDR1 MDHEN and CDR2 SYDVKM. The CDR3 DNA reads TGTGCCAGCACCCCCCGACCGGGACAGAGACAAGAGACCCAGTACTTC. Protein product: CASTPRPGQRQETQYF.

The chain has TRBV28 and TRBJ1-2; 8 nucleotides agree with TRBD1. Germline trimming cut 3 bases from V and 1 base from J; bases unmatched to any gene: 10. Germline-derived CDR1 and CDR2 are MDHEN and SYDVKM. CDR3 length equals 17 residues. For the CDR3, the DNA is TGTGCCAGCAGTTTTCGTGGCCAGGGGGCTCGTAACTATGGCTACACCTTC. This sequence encodes CASSFRGQGARNYGYTF.

The rearrangement links TRBV4-3 to TRBJ2-5; 8 positions match TRBD1. Germline loops: CDR1 LGHNA, CDR2 YSLEER. Losses at the gene ends were 2 bases for V and 5 bases for J; bases not matched to a gene: 10. There are 16 residues in the CDR3. The CDR3 protein is CASSQTTGGVGETQYF. The CDR3 DNA reads as TGCGCCAGCAGCCAAACCACAGGGGGTGTTGGGGAGACCCAGTACTTC.

This clone occurred once. This chain uses TRBV11-1 with TRBJ1-2; TRBD1 is a possible D gene (6 bases). CDR1 and CDR2 from the germline V gene are SGHAT and FQDESV (reference sequence). The V end was cut by 5 bases, the J end by 7 bases, with 20 bases between. This CDR3 contains 15 residues. The CDR3: CASSPRGRGGLGYTF. CDR3 sequence (DNA): TGTGCCAGCAGCCCCCGGGGGCGGGGAGGCCTTGGCTACACCTTC. Full variable domain (outside the CDR3, taken from reference TRBV11-1 and TRBJ1-2): EAEVAQSPRYKITEKSQAVAFWCDPISGHATLYWYRQILGQGPELLVQFQDESVVDDSQLPKDRFSAERLKGVDSTLKIQPAELGDSAMYLCASSPRGRGGLGYTFGSGTRLTVV.

V and J are TRBV4-1 and TRBJ2-1; D perhaps matches TRBD1 (5 bases). Looked up from germline, CDR1 is MGHRA and CDR2 is YSYEKL. The V end was cut by 5 bases, the J end by 5 bases, with 19 bases between. The CDR3 contains 16 residues. The CDR3 sequence: CASSLRPGMRHNEQFF. The CDR3, as DNA: TGCGCCAGCAGCTTACGACCAGGGATGAGGCACAATGAGCAGTTCTTC.

V gene TRBV4-1 combines with J gene TRBJ2-7, with 9 bases matching TRBD2. This CDR3 contains 16 residues. Germline V gene data show CDR1 as MGHRA and CDR2 as YSYEKL. The junction had 9 bases not matched to a gene; V was cut back by 4 bases and J by 2 bases. CDR3 DNA sequence: TGCGCCAGCAGCCTTGATAGCGGGAGAGTCGCCTACGAGCAGTACTTC. It codes for CASSLDSGRVAYEQYF.

The J gene is TRBJ1-2, the V gene TRBV7-9; TRBD1 matches at 7 bases. Germline-derived CDR1 and CDR2 are SEHNR and FQNEAQ (reference sequence). Losses at the gene ends were 6 bases for V and 4 bases for J; bases not matched to a gene: 5. This CDR3 spans 13 amino acids. This CDR3 is CASSQGGGYGYTF. The CDR3 DNA is TGTGCCAGCAGTCAAGGGGGCGGCTATGGCTACACCTTC.

The V gene is TRBV5-1, the J gene TRBJ2-3; TRBD1 or TRBD2 may be the D gene (5 bases each). The length of the CDR3 is 15 residues. V lost 4 bases and J lost 5, with 17 bases in between. The germline gives CDR1 SGHRS, CDR2 YFSETQ. The CDR3 spells CASSGGRVGEDTQYF. CDR3 bases: TGCGCCAGCAGCGGGGGAAGGGTAGGTGAAGATACGCAGTATTTT.

A note on this clone: Sequence at one end of the junction differs from germline and may be a read error. The CDR3 here is CASSPGYGLAYGYTF. CDR3 DNA: TGTGCCAGCAGTCCCGGTTATGGGCTAGCCTATGGATACACCTTC. The chain employs TRBV7-6 and TRBJ1-2; D is undetermined. Germline V gene sequence: CDR1 SGHVS, CDR2 FNYEAQ. The length of the CDR3 is 15 residues.

V usage is TRBV23-1 and J usage is TRBJ2-4; D might be TRBD2 (5 bases). TRBV23-1 is an open reading frame whose function is uncertain. V shed 6 bases and J shed 1 base, with 16 bases lying between them. The CDR3 has 16 amino acids. The CDR3 is CASSLLGRVAKNIQYF. DNA of the CDR3: TGCGCCAGCAGCCTCTTGGGGAGAGTGGCCAAAAACATTCAGTACTTC.

V usage is TRBV7-9 and J usage is TRBJ2-1, with 7 bases matching TRBD2. V shed 0 bases, J shed 8 bases, and the junction held 10 bases outside the gene matches. Germline CDR1 is SEHNR and CDR2 is FQNEAQ (reference sequence). CDR3 length: 16 amino acids. The CDR3 loop reads CASSLAVRTRDHEQFF. Written as DNA, the CDR3 is TGTGCCAGCAGCTTAGCGGTCAGGACTAGAGATCATGAGCAGTTCTTC.